These T cell receptor beta chains were read from a single sample in a study of cytomegalovirus exposure and HLA in healthy donors. This table comes from immunoSEQ multiplex PCR, and its TCRdb copy is limited to in-frame clones, with some not included. This table has 80,000 to 95,000 clones, about 79% appearing once. What was sequenced was PBMCs. These receptor sequences come from a female donor in good health and CMV-seronegative. The CDR3 runs from the conserved cysteine through the conserved F or W. The order of the fields is D gene, V gene, clone size, J gene, CDR3 protein, CDR3 DNA. A D gene is named only where the DNA matches it firmly. Where a row states a size, it is once, few, many or the class of an expanded clone; other rows omit it.

.	TRBV7-9	.	TRBJ2-7	CASSPAGSYEQYF	TGTGCCAGCAGCCCCGCGGGGTCCTACGAGCAGTACTTC
.	TRBV10-3	.	TRBJ1-5	CAISEDSLNRPQHF	TGTGCCATCAGTGAGGACAGTCTAAATCGACCCCAGCATTTT
.	TRBV6-1	.	TRBJ2-4	CASSEVVAQGKNIQYF	TGTGCCAGCAGTGAAGTTGTCGCCCAGGGGAAAAACATTCAGTACTTC
TRBD1	TRBV7-2	.	TRBJ2-7	CASSLRDRENEQYF	TGTGCCAGCAGCTTACGGGACAGGGAGAACGAGCAGTACTTC
TRBD1	TRBV27	.	TRBJ2-2	CASSLFGTGEIGELFF	TGTGCCAGCAGTTTATTCGGGACAGGGGAGATCGGGGAGCTGTTTTTT
.	TRBV7-7	.	TRBJ1-1	CASSSRPQGKNTEAFF	TGTGCTAGCAGCTCCCGTCCACAGGGTAAGAACACTGAAGCTTTCTTT
.	TRBV14	.	TRBJ1-3	CASSPSGSSGNTIYF	TGTGCCAGCAGCCCGTCAGGGTCTTCCGGAAACACCATATATTTT
TRBD1	TRBV6-6	.	TRBJ1-2	CASSYDLRGLTPSYTF	TGTGCCAGCAGTTACGATTTAAGGGGGCTGACCCCCTCCTACACCTTC
TRBD1	TRBV7-9	few	TRBJ1-2	CASSLAPGQGEGYTF	TGTGCCAGCAGCTTAGCCCCGGGACAGGGAGAGGGCTACACCTTC
TRBD1	TRBV5-1	.	TRBJ2-3	CASSLGGGQDSTDTQYF	TGCGCCAGCAGCTTGGGCGGTGGACAGGACAGCACAGATACGCAGTATTTT
.	TRBV6-1	.	TRBJ2-1	CASSADFNEQFF	TGTGCCAGCAGTGCGGACTTCAATGAGCAGTTCTTC
.	TRBV5-1	.	TRBJ2-7	CASSQLPGGPFEQYF	TGCGCCAGCAGCCAACTCCCCGGTGGGCCCTTCGAGCAGTACTTC
.	TRBV28	.	TRBJ1-2	CASSLSRGYTF	TGTGCCAGCAGTTTAAGCCGTGGCTACACCTTC
.	TRBV5-3	few	TRBJ2-7	CARSLGRGQSSYEQYF	TGTGCCAGAAGCTTGGGCCGAGGACAGTCCTCCTACGAGCAGTACTTC
.	TRBV7-9	.	TRBJ2-6	CARASEGRQGPPGANVLTF	TGTGCCAGAGCATCGGAGGGTAGACAGGGCCCACCTGGGGCCAACGTCCTGACTTTC
.	TRBV5-1	.	TRBJ2-2	CASRTGTGISTGELFF	TGCGCCAGCAGGACCGGAACAGGGATAAGCACCGGGGAGCTGTTTTTT
TRBD1	TRBV5-1	.	TRBJ1-5	CASSSTTGGGQPQHF	TGCGCCAGCAGCTCCACGACAGGGGGCGGTCAGCCCCAGCATTTT
.	TRBV5-5	.	TRBJ2-7	CASSLGPSSDSYEQYF	TGTGCCAGCAGCTTGGGGCCATCTAGCGACTCCTACGAGCAGTACTTC
TRBD2	TRBV5-6	few	TRBJ2-1	CASSLTSDNEQFF	TGTGCCAGCAGCCTCACTAGCGACAATGAGCAGTTCTTC
.	TRBV6-5	.	TRBJ1-1	CASSYGENTEAFF	TGTGCCAGCAGTTACGGAGAGAACACTGAAGCTTTCTTT
TRBD2	TRBV7-8	.	TRBJ2-3	CASSLVPRASGSSDTQYF	TGTGCCAGCAGCTTAGTACCCCGGGCTAGCGGGAGCTCAGATACGCAGTATTTT
TRBD1	TRBV7-9	.	TRBJ2-7	CASSFEGQGFYEQYF	TGTGCCAGCAGCTTTGAGGGACAGGGGTTCTACGAGCAGTACTTC
TRBD1	TRBV6-1	.	TRBJ2-1	CASRPRTGGFNEQFF	TGTGCCAGCAGACCGAGGACAGGGGGGTTCAATGAGCAGTTCTTC
TRBD1	TRBV7-9	.	TRBJ1-2	CARENRGVTYGYTF	TGTGCCAGAGAAAACAGGGGGGTTACCTATGGCTACACCTTC
TRBD2	TRBV10-1	.	TRBJ2-1	CASSESGEGGREGSYNEQFF	TGCGCCAGCAGTGAGTCTGGGGAGGGGGGGCGGGAGGGATCCTACAATGAGCAGTTCTTC
.	TRBV9	.	TRBJ1-2	CASSGSQGPPNYGYTF	TGTGCCAGCAGCGGGTCCCAGGGTCCGCCTAACTATGGCTACACCTTC
TRBD1	TRBV5-1	.	TRBJ1-3	CASSTGTDGNTIYF	TGCGCCAGCAGCACAGGGACAGATGGAAACACCATATATTTT
.	TRBV19	.	TRBJ1-5	CASSTQENQPQHF	TGTGCCAGTAGTACACAGGAAAATCAGCCCCAGCATTTT
TRBD2	TRBV15	.	TRBJ2-1	CATSREVAGGYNEQFF	TGTGCCACCAGCAGAGAAGTAGCGGGAGGATACAATGAGCAGTTCTTC
.	TRBV27	.	TRBJ2-7	CASSLSGSSYEQYF	TGTGCCAGCAGTTTATCTGGTAGCTCCTACGAGCAGTACTTC
.	TRBV19	.	TRBJ2-1	CASSITGGQRNSYNEQFF	TGTGCCAGTAGTATAACGGGCGGACAGCGAAACTCCTACAATGAGCAGTTCTTC
TRBD2	TRBV4-1	.	TRBJ2-2	CASSQPAGGSTGELFF	TGCGCCAGCAGCCAACCAGCGGGAGGGAGCACCGGGGAGCTGTTTTTT
.	TRBV7-8	.	TRBJ2-5	CASSFNNIRGGETQYF	TGTGCCAGCAGCTTTAATAACATCCGGGGAGGAGAGACCCAGTACTTC